Listed here are 27 T cell receptor beta chains from one sample, sequenced in a study of high-grade serous ovarian cancer treatment subgroups. Tumor samples were taken before definitive surgery or chemotherapy. The method was immunoSEQ multiplex PCR; TCRdb's version includes in-frame clones alone and lacks a portion of them. The data show approximately 40,000 clones, around three quarters seen once. The sample taken for sequencing was tumor tissue. These receptors were obtained from a human donor with high-grade serous ovarian cancer.

The CDR3 here is CASSLRTSGRLGANVLTF. In DNA, the CDR3 is TGTGCCAGCAGCTTAAGGACTAGCGGGAGACTTGGGGCCAACGTCCTGACTTTC. The chain has TRBV5-6 and TRBJ2-6; 13 positions match TRBD2. Unmatched junction bases numbered 5, after V lost 2 bases and J lost 3 bases. CDR3 size: 18 residues. Per germline, CDR1 SGHDT and CDR2 YYEEEE.

This clone was counted a few times. The chain links TRBV27 to TRBJ2-4, with D unresolved. The CDR3 loop spans 13 amino acids. The germline V and J ends were trimmed by 5 bases and 8 bases, with 13 bases remaining between them. Germline assignment: CDR1 MNHEY and CDR2 SMNVEV (reference sequence). The CDR3 spells CASSRGWADIQYF. The CDR3 nucleotides are TGTGCCAGCAGTCGAGGCTGGGCGGACATTCAGTACTTC.

This rearrangement joins TRBV7-6 to TRBJ2-2; 7 bases match TRBD1. From germline, CDR1 is SGHVS and CDR2 FNYEAQ. V shed 4 bases and J 3 bases; nucleotides not matched to a gene: 5. The CDR3 totals 15 residues. In nucleotides, the CDR3 is TGTGCCAGCAGCTCCGGACAGGAGTACACCGGGGAGCTGTTTTTT. It translates to CASSSGQEYTGELFF. The full variable domain, in which reference TRBV7-6 and TRBJ2-2 provide the parts outside the CDR3, is GAGVSQSPRYKVTKRGQDVALRCDPISGHVSLYWYRQALGQGPEFLTYFNYEAQQDKSGLPNDRFSAERPEGSISTLTIQRTEQRDSAMYRCASSSGQEYTGELFFGEGSRLTVL.

This rearrangement joins TRBV5-1 to TRBJ1-1; D is uncertain. Trimming left V 7 bases short and J 4 bases short, with 14 bases between. Germline-derived CDR1 and CDR2 are SGHRS and YFSETQ. The CDR3 contains 13 residues. The CDR3 DNA reads TGCGCCAGCCGAACTCAGGAGGGCACTGAAGCTTTCTTT. It yields the protein CASRTQEGTEAFF.

The rearrangement joins TRBV28 to TRBJ1-1; D unresolved. Germline V gene lookup returns CDR1 MDHEN and CDR2 SYDVKM. Trimming took 5 bases from V and 1 from J, leaving 20 bases between them. This CDR3 contains 17 residues. The CDR3, as DNA: TGTGCCAGCAGTCCCCCTGGATGGCCGAGAGCGAACACTGAAGCTTTCTTT. It codes for CASSPPGWPRANTEAFF.

The genes are TRBV9 and TRBJ2-5, with 11 bases that match TRBD2. The germline CDR1 and CDR2 sequences are SGDLS and YYNGEE. CDR3 length equals 18 residues. With V trimmed by 0 bases and J by 5 bases, 12 bases remained unmatched. CDR3 in amino acids: CASSVGGSGTSGWETQYF. CDR3 coding DNA: TGTGCCAGCAGCGTAGGAGGATCCGGGACTAGCGGCTGGGAGACCCAGTACTTC.

This sequence joins TRBV27 and TRBJ2-7; unclear D gene. The V gene's germline CDR1 is MNHEY and CDR2 SMNVEV (reference sequence). Trimming shortened V by 5 bases and J by 0 bases, and 14 bases separated the two germline ends. This CDR3 is built from 15 residues. The CDR3 nucleotides are TGTGCCAGCAGTACCTCCGGGCACCCCTCCTACGAGCAGTACTTC. As protein: CASSTSGHPSYEQYF.

V and J are TRBV19 and TRBJ2-7, with no clear D. The length of the CDR3 is 14 residues. From germline, CDR1 is LNHDA and CDR2 SQIVND (reference sequence). V shed 3 bases and J shed 1 base, with 10 bases lying between them. Written as DNA, the CDR3 is TGTGCCAGTAGTATCCAGCTATGGTCCTACGAGCAGTACTTC. This translates into CASSIQLWSYEQYF.

The count of this clone is one. The chain is built from TRBV7-9 and TRBJ2-5, with D unresolved. Germline CDR1 and CDR2: SEHNR and FQNEAQ (reference sequence). This CDR3 has 13 residues. Deletions cut 2 bases from V and 2 bases from J, with 6 bases between. The CDR3 is CASSLKLQETQYF. CDR3 DNA: TGTGCCAGCAGCTTAAAATTACAAGAGACCCAGTACTTC. Filled out from reference TRBV7-9 and TRBJ2-5, the complete variable domain reads DTGVSQNPRHKITKRGQNVTFRCDPISEHNRLYWYRQTLGQGPEFLTYFQNEAQLEKSRLLSDRFSAERPKGSFSTLEIQRTEQGDSAMYLCASSLKLQETQYFGPGTRLLVL.

This CDR3 reads CASRGEDRALNQPQHF. CDR3 DNA: TGTGCCAGCAGAGGTGAGGACCGAGCCTTGAATCAGCCCCAGCATTTT. The chain carries TRBV2 and TRBJ1-5; D gene uncertain. The V gene's germline CDR1 is SNHLY and CDR2 FYNNEI. The CDR3 has 16 amino acids. V was cut by 6 bases and J by 4 bases, with 19 bases left in between.

This clone has more than one count but fewer than ten. The chain recombines TRBV4-1 with TRBJ1-5; the D is unclear. Trimming took off 0 bases at V and 11 bases at J, with 8 bases between the two ends. The CDR3 spans 12 residues. Per germline, CDR1 MGHRA and CDR2 YSYEKL. The CDR3 DNA reads as TGCGCCAGCAGCCAAGAGGCCGGGTCCCAGCATTTT. It specifies CASSQEAGSQHF.

The V call is TRBV18, the J call TRBJ1-1; possible D gene TRBD1, 6 bases. There are 15 residues in the CDR3. Germline-derived CDR1 and CDR2 are KGHSH and LQKENI. Trimming shortened V by 3 bases and J by 5 bases, and 16 bases separated the two germline ends. The CDR3 DNA follows: TGTGCCAGCTCACCTAACAGGGACTTTTATACTGAAGCTTTCTTT. This sequence encodes CASSPNRDFYTEAFF. Full variable domain (missing parts from reference TRBV18 and TRBJ1-1): NAGVMQNPRHLVRRRGQEARLRCSPMKGHSHVYWYRQLPEEGLKFMVYLQKENIIDESGMPKERFSAEFPKEGPSILRIQQVVRGDSAAYFCASSPNRDFYTEAFFGQGTRLTVV.

The chain is built from TRBV9 and TRBJ2-2, with D possibly matching TRBD2 (5 bases). CDR3 length: 16 residues. The V gene's germline CDR1 is SGDLS and CDR2 YYNGEE. V gave up 0 bases and J gave up 8 bases, with 17 bases separating them. The CDR3 spells CASSVGTGIPLGELFF. CDR3 in DNA: TGTGCCAGCAGCGTAGGTACGGGAATTCCCTTAGGGGAGCTGTTTTTT.

This clone was picked up a small number of times. This sequence joins TRBV5-1 and TRBJ1-1; D is uncertain. Germline V gene lookup returns CDR1 SGHRS and CDR2 YFSETQ. CDR3 length equals 13 residues. Trimming removed 0 bases from V and 2 bases from J, with 5 bases in between. CDR3 amino acids: CASSLGVNTEAFF. The CDR3 nucleotides read TGCGCCAGCAGCTTGGGGGTAAACACTGAAGCTTTCTTT.

The chain links TRBV5-1 to TRBJ2-5; no firm D call. Between the trimmed V and J ends, which lost 0 bases and 1 base, there was a span of 4 bases. This CDR3 comprises 13 residues. Germline CDR1 and CDR2: SGHRS and YFSETQ. Here the CDR3 reads CASSLGFQETQYF. In DNA form, the CDR3 reads TGCGCCAGCAGCTTGGGGTTCCAAGAGACCCAGTACTTC. Full variable domain (outside the CDR3, taken from reference TRBV5-1 and TRBJ2-5): KAGVTQTPRYLIKTRGQQVTLSCSPISGHRSVSWYQQTPGQGLQFLFEYFSETQRNKGNFPGRFSGRQFSNSRSEMNVSTLELGDSALYLCASSLGFQETQYFGPGTRLLVL.

V usage is TRBV28 and J usage is TRBJ2-6; D assignment may be TRBD1 or TRBD2 (9 bases each). CDR3 length: 18 residues. The ends were cut back, 6 bases at V and 4 bases at J, with 22 bases in the middle. From germline, CDR1 is MDHEN and CDR2 SYDVKM. The CDR3 loop is CASSSAGGTGPGANVLTF. The CDR3 nucleotides are TGTGCCAGCAGCTCCGCGGGAGGGACAGGGCCCGGGGCCAACGTCCTGACTTTC.

This clone turned up a few times. The chain recombines TRBV7-9 with TRBJ2-3; D gene unclear. The V gene's germline CDR1 is SEHNR and CDR2 FQNEAQ (reference sequence). The CDR3 is 13 residues long. V lost 1 base and J 4 bases, leaving 6 bases between the germline ends. CDR3 bases: TGTGCCAGCAGCTTAGATTTATCAGATACGCAGTATTTT. Its protein is CASSLDLSDTQYF.

The chain carries TRBV12-5 and TRBJ1-6, with TRBD1 as a possible D gene (5 bases). CDR1 LGHNT and CDR2 FRNRAP come from the germline V gene. The CDR3 sequence is 14 residues long. The ends were cut back, 4 bases at V and 8 bases at J, with 12 bases in the middle. The CDR3 nucleotides are TGTGCTAGTGGTTCAGACTCCAGGGATTCACCCCTCCACTTT. It is translated as CASGSDSRDSPLHF. Looking up the rest from reference TRBV12-5 and TRBJ1-6 gives the full variable domain: DARVTQTPRHKVTEMGQEVTMRCQPILGHNTVFWYRQTMMQGLELLAYFRNRAPLDDSGMPKDRFSAEMPDATLATLKIQPSEPRDSAVYFCASGSDSRDSPLHFGNGTRLTVT.

The gene calls are TRBV9 and TRBJ2-6, with 10 bases aligning to TRBD1. The CDR3 covers 19 residues. From germline, CDR1 is SGDLS and CDR2 YYNGEE. Trimming removed 2 bases from V and 2 bases from J; junction bases left unmatched: 10. CDR3 coding DNA: TGTGCCAGCAGCGTTGGTAGAGGACAGGGGGGGGCTGGGGCCAACGTCCTGACTTTC. Its translation is CASSVGRGQGGAGANVLTF.

The rearrangement uses TRBV5-1 and TRBJ2-1; 9 nucleotides agree with TRBD2. V gave up 6 bases and J gave up 9 bases; unmatched junction bases: 7. Germline loops: CDR1 SGHRS, CDR2 YFSETQ. This CDR3 contains 13 residues. CDR3 sequence reads: CASTPRAGGEQFF. For the CDR3, the DNA is TGCGCCAGCACCCCCCGAGCGGGAGGTGAGCAGTTCTTC.

The chain links TRBV28 to TRBJ1-5, with D maybe TRBD1 (6 bases). The germline V gene encodes CDR1 MDHEN and CDR2 SYDVKM. This CDR3 region has 13 residues. V lost 6 bases to trimming and J lost 4 bases, with 10 bases between them. Here the CDR3 reads CASRYRVNQPQHF. The CDR3 coding sequence is TGTGCCAGCAGATACAGGGTAAATCAGCCCCAGCATTTT.

The rearrangement links TRBV5-6 to TRBJ2-5; 7 nucleotides agree with TRBD2. This CDR3 has 16 amino acids. J gave up 3 bases and V 3 bases, and 11 bases lay outside the gene matches. From germline, CDR1 is SGHDT and CDR2 YYEEEE. This CDR3 is CASSWGRELAEETQYF. CDR3 nucleotides: TGTGCCAGCAGCTGGGGCCGGGAGCTAGCGGAAGAGACCCAGTACTTC.

This clone was seen a handful of times. In DNA, the CDR3 is TGTGCCAGCAGGCTCCGGGACAGGGGTCATGGCTACACCTTC. Protein sequence: CASRLRDRGHGYTF. The gene calls are TRBV6-6 and TRBJ1-2; 10 bases match TRBD1. In germline, CDR1 is MNHNY, CDR2 SVGAGI (reference sequence). The CDR3 has 14 amino acids. V was clipped by 6 bases and J by 6 bases; unmatched bases: 7.

The chain links TRBV12-5 to TRBJ2-1; D might be TRBD2 (6 bases). The ends were cut back, 6 bases at V and 9 bases at J, with 12 bases in the middle. This CDR3 is built from 12 residues. Germline CDR1 reads LGHNT; CDR2 reads FRNRAP. CDR3 coding DNA: TGTGCTAGTGGGGATCAGGGAGGTGAGCAGTTCTTC. Protein: CASGDQGGEQFF.

This sequence joins TRBV7-2 and TRBJ1-5, with D maybe TRBD1 (5 bases). The CDR3 runs 16 residues. Germline V CDR1 and CDR2: SGHTA, FQGNSA. The germline V and J ends were trimmed by 1 base and 11 bases, with 21 bases remaining between them. The CDR3 bases are TGTGCCAGCAGCTTAGTGACTACCGGGCAGGGAATAGCCCAGCATTTT. Its translation: CASSLVTTGQGIAQHF.

The chain joins TRBV28 to TRBJ2-1; 11 bases fit TRBD2. Germline V lookup: CDR1 MDHEN, CDR2 SYDVKM. J gave up 5 bases and V 3 bases, and 6 bases lay outside the gene matches. The length of the CDR3 is 16 residues. CDR3 sequence (DNA): TGTGCCAGCAGTTTGAGGACTAGCGGGTCGAACAATGAGCAGTTCTTC. Translating it yields CASSLRTSGSNNEQFF.

V gene TRBV12-5 combines with J gene TRBJ2-5; D is undetermined. The better agreement between TRBJ2-7 and the DNA end casts doubt on the J call. CDR1 is LGHNT, CDR2 FRNRAP, per germline. The length of the CDR3 is 11 residues. CDR3 residues: CASGLTYEQYF. The CDR3 DNA reads as TGTGCTAGTGGTTTGACCTACGAGCAGTACTTC.